These 18 T cell receptor beta chains share one sample of origin, sequenced in a study of Tregs in tolerant kidney transplant recipients. Repertoires were generated with immunoSEQ multiplex PCR, while TCRdb's copy carries only in-frame clones and drops some. The sample has 30,000 or so clones; the top ten hold over 13%. The source was CD8+ T cells from blood, collected before the transplant. These receptors came from a human donor who received a combined kidney and bone marrow transplant.

As concerns this clone: The read terminates 3 residues ahead of where the CDR3 ends, so the germline J gene completes it. This chain joins TRBV19 and TRBJ2-1; 9 bases fit TRBD1. CDR1 LNHDA and CDR2 SQIVND come from the germline V gene (reference sequence). This CDR3 comprises 15 residues. The ends lost 7 bases at V and 1 base at J; junction bases unmatched: 5. CDR3 amino acids: CASTVGTGSYNEQFF. The sequenced part of the CDR3 DNA is TGTGCCAGTACCGTAGGGACAGGGTCCTACAATGAG.

About this clone itself: The read ends 3 residues before the CDR3 terminus; that terminus is restored from the germline J gene. The genes are TRBV7-9 and TRBJ2-7; D might be TRBD2 (6 bases). V dropped 3 bases and J dropped 3 bases, with 9 bases sitting between them. The CDR3 is 13 amino acids. From germline, CDR1 is SEHNR and CDR2 FQNEAQ (reference sequence). Here the CDR3 reads CASSLGLNYEQYF. Incomplete CDR3 DNA: TGTGCCAGCAGCTTGGGACTGAACTACGAG.

With respect to this clone: The CDR3 is cut off 3 residues early in the read; its end comes from the germline J gene. The rearrangement uses TRBV29-1 and TRBJ2-7; D gene unclear. The CDR3 length is 13 residues. V shed 6 bases and J shed 0 bases, with 12 bases lying between them. In germline, CDR1 is SQVTM, CDR2 ANQGSEA. CDR3 DNA, as far as it was read: TGCAGCGTAGCTTACTCGAGCTCCTACGAG. It is translated as CSVAYSSSYE. The complete CDR3 sequence is CSVAYSSSYEQYF.

Remarks on this clone: The CDR3 goes on 3 residues after the read ends, and that part is filled in from the germline J gene. The chain uses TRBV7-9 and TRBJ1-1; 7 bases fit TRBD1. The germline V gene encodes CDR1 SEHNR and CDR2 FQNEAQ (reference sequence). V shed 8 bases, J shed 0 bases, and the junction held 3 bases outside the gene matches. The CDR3 consists of 13 residues. The CDR3 protein is CASGRGMNTEAFF. The DNA read from the CDR3 is TGTGCCAGCGGCAGGGGGATGAACACTGAA.

This chain's CDR3 is CASSLREGVDLTQYF. CDR3 DNA, as far as it was read: TGTGCCAGCAGCTTAAGGGAAGGGGTGGACCTAACG. The J gene is TRBJ2-3, the V gene TRBV7-9; a possible D gene is TRBD1 (5 bases). Read sequence stops 3 residues before the CDR3 end, and the germline J gene provides the missing end. From germline, CDR1 is SEHNR and CDR2 FQNEAQ (reference sequence). The CDR3 has 15 amino acids.

As to this clone: Read coverage stops 3 residues before the CDR3 terminus; the germline J gene supplies the remainder. The V call is TRBV28, the J call TRBJ2-7, with TRBD1 identical over 8 bases. CDR3 size: 13 residues. The V segment lost 6 bases and the J segment 3 bases; nucleotides outside the gene matches: 4. CDR1 is MDHEN, CDR2 SYDVKM, per germline. The CDR3 DNA, read in part, is TGTGCCAGCAGGGTCGGGACAGGCTACGAG. This encodes CASRVGTGYE. The entire CDR3 reads CASRVGTGYEQYF.

As to this clone: The missing CDR3 end, 3 residues past where the read stops, is filled in from the germline J gene. The V gene is TRBV7-9, the J gene TRBJ2-1; 7 bases align to TRBD2. The CDR3 spans 14 residues. V was pared by 4 bases and J by 3 bases, with 3 bases of the junction left unmatched. In germline, CDR1 is SEHNR, CDR2 FQNEAQ (reference sequence). The CDR3 sequence is CASSYGTIYNEQFF. CDR3 bases read: TGTGCCAGCAGCTACGGGACTATCTACAATGAG.

With regard to this clone: The read ends 3 residues early relative to the CDR3; the germline J gene fills the gap. The chain joins TRBV19 to TRBJ2-7; D perhaps matches TRBD1 (6 bases). Germline lookup yields CDR1 LNHDA and CDR2 SQIVND (reference sequence). The CDR3 is 13 amino acids. V was clipped by 9 bases and J by 2 bases, with 14 bases between them. The CDR3 bases that were read are TGTGCCAGCGCAGATGCAGGGGCCTACGAG. Translating gives CASADAGAYE. The complete CDR3 protein is CASADAGAYEQYF.

Note on this clone: The read ends 3 residues shy of where the CDR3 ends; the end is completed using the germline J gene. This chain uses TRBV19 with TRBJ2-7; D is unclear. CDR3 length equals 13 residues. Germline CDR1 LNHDA, CDR2 SQIVND (reference sequence). Trimming removed 4 bases at V and 2 bases at J, with 9 bases between. The DNA read from the CDR3 is TGTGCCAGTAGTAGCCCTGCTACCTACGAG. This codes for CASSSPATYE. The full CDR3 protein is CASSSPATYEQYF.

A remark on this clone: The read gets to within 3 residues of the CDR3 end, and the germline J gene fills in the rest. The gene calls are TRBV5-1 and TRBJ2-3; a weak D match, TRBD1 (6 bases). Trimming stripped 0 bases from V and 0 bases from J, with 8 bases between. The CDR3 covers 15 residues. From germline, CDR1 is SGHRS and CDR2 YFSETQ. The sequenced CDR3 bases are TGCGCCAGCAGCTTGGACAGGGCGAGCACAGATACG. This encodes CASSLDRASTDT. The full CDR3 reads CASSLDRASTDTQYF.

On this clone itself: The read comes to an end 3 residues before the CDR3 does, leaving the germline J gene to fill in the end. The chain employs TRBV30 and TRBJ2-3, with 11 bases identical to TRBD2. Germline V lookup: CDR1 GTSNPN, CDR2 SVGIG (reference sequence). The CDR3 length is 16 residues. The V segment lost 3 bases and the J segment 2 bases; nucleotides outside the gene matches: 7. The covered CDR3 bases are TGTGCCTGGAGAATGGGACTAGCGGATTACACAGATACG. Amino acids: CAWRMGLADYTDT. The full CDR3 protein is CAWRMGLADYTDTQYF. Full variable domain (remainder filled in from reference TRBV30 and TRBJ2-3): SQTIHQWPATLVQPVGSPLSLECTVEGTSNPNLYWYRQAAGRGLQLLFYSVGIGQISSEVPQNLSASRPQDRQFILSSKKLLLSDSGFYLCAWRMGLADYTDTQYFGPGTRLTVL.

Regarding this clone: Read data end 3 residues before the CDR3 end; the end is taken from the germline J gene. This chain links TRBV2 with TRBJ1-1, with 8 bases identical to TRBD1. The CDR3 runs 16 residues. V was clipped by 0 bases and J by 4 bases; unmatched bases: 7. Looked up from germline, CDR1 is SNHLY and CDR2 is FYNNEI. CDR3 DNA (partial): TGTGCCAGCAGTGAAGCTTTGACAGGGGTCGGCACTGAA. Translated, it gives CASSEALTGVGTE. The whole CDR3 is CASSEALTGVGTEAFF.

The CDR3 bases that were read are TGTGCCAGTAGTATAGATTGGGGCTTTCAAGAGACC. Amino acids: CASSIDWGFQET. The CDR3, in full, reads CASSIDWGFQETQYF. The chain links TRBV19 to TRBJ2-5, with a tentative D call TRBD1 (5 bases). The CDR3 end is not reached by the read, which stops 3 residues before it; the germline J gene fills it in. V lost 0 bases and J 2 bases, leaving 10 bases between the germline ends. This CDR3 has 15 amino acids. The germline CDR1 and CDR2 sequences are LNHDA and SQIVND (reference sequence).

The CDR3 sequence: CASSARDRDEQYF. The CDR3 DNA, read in part, is TGTGCCAGCAGTGCCCGGGACAGGGACGAG. This chain connects TRBV6-1 to TRBJ2-7; 9 nucleotides align to TRBD1. The missing CDR3 end, 3 residues past where the read stops, is filled in from the germline J gene. Losses at the gene ends were 4 bases for V and 5 bases for J; bases not matched to a gene: 3. Germline CDR1 and CDR2: MNHNS and SASEGT. The CDR3 totals 13 residues.

Of note for this clone: The read terminates 3 residues ahead of where the CDR3 ends, so the germline J gene completes it. The genes are TRBV30 and TRBJ2-7; weak D call: TRBD1 (5 bases). CDR1 and CDR2 from the germline V gene are GTSNPN and SVGIG (reference sequence). Trimming cost V 2 bases and J 1 base, with 12 bases left between them. The CDR3 totals 14 residues. The CDR3 sequence is CAWSWSAGSYEQYF. CDR3 DNA, as far as it was read: TGTGCCTGGAGTTGGTCGGCAGGGTCCTACGAG.

The CDR3 sequence is CASSLEPSDYNEQFF. CDR3 bases read: TGTGCCAGCAGCTTAGAGCCTAGCGACTACAATGAG. This rearrangement joins TRBV11-2 to TRBJ2-1; maybe TRBD2 (6 bases). Read coverage stops 3 residues before the CDR3 terminus; the germline J gene supplies the remainder. V gave up 0 bases and J gave up 3 bases, with 9 bases separating them. The CDR3 has 15 amino acids. Germline-derived CDR1 and CDR2 are SGHAT and FQNNGV.

With regard to this clone: The read terminates 3 residues before the CDR3 end, so the remaining end is supplied by the germline J gene. The chain carries TRBV5-1 and TRBJ2-1, with a tentative D call TRBD1 (5 bases). Deletions cut 4 bases from V and 5 bases from J, with 28 bases between. The length of the CDR3 is 19 residues. The germline gives CDR1 SGHRS, CDR2 YFSETQ. The chain's CDR3 is CASSHRDSYGPPTNNEQFF. CDR3 bases read: TGCGCCAGCAGCCACCGTGACAGCTACGGGCCCCCGACCAACAATGAG.

Details on this clone: The read ends 3 residues shy of where the CDR3 ends; the end is completed using the germline J gene. The chain has TRBV20-1 and TRBJ2-1; possible D gene TRBD2, 6 bases. V dropped 3 bases and J dropped 7 bases, with 22 bases sitting between them. Germline assignment: CDR1 DFQATT and CDR2 SNEGSKA (reference sequence). The CDR3 has 16 residues. CDR3 DNA, as far as it was read: TGCAGTGCTAGGGACCGGAGGGGACTTTTTATTAATGAG. It specifies CSARDRRGLFINE. The CDR3 in its entirety is CSARDRRGLFINEQFF.